Each of the 17 T cell receptor beta chains below was sequenced from the same sample in a study of siplizumab effects on memory and regulatory T cells. Sequencing was performed with immunoSEQ multiplex PCR; in TCRdb, only in-frame clones are kept and a portion is missing. The sample lists roughly 100,000 clones, roughly 97% occurring once. What was sequenced was naive CD4+ T cells sorted from blood. The receptors originated from a human donor in good health.

The V gene is TRBV6-5, the J gene TRBJ1-1; D is uncertain. Germline-derived CDR1 and CDR2 are MNHEY and SVGAGI. The V gene lost 5 bases and the J gene lost 8 bases, with 15 bases spanning the gap. The CDR3 totals 13 residues. CDR3 in DNA: TGTGCCAGCAGTCAACCCCCGATTAGGGAAGCTTTCTTT. Its protein product is CASSQPPIREAFF.

This chain joins TRBV9 and TRBJ2-2; 10 bases match TRBD1. This CDR3 region has 17 residues. V was clipped by 4 bases and J by 0 bases; unmatched bases: 6. Germline CDR1 and CDR2: SGDLS and YYNGEE. CDR3 DNA: TGTGCCAGCAGCCTCACTGGGACAGGGGCGAACACCGGGGAGCTGTTTTTT. Translation: CASSLTGTGANTGELFF.

V is TRBV6-6 and J is TRBJ1-2; D unclear. The germline V gene has CDR1 MNHNY and CDR2 SVGAGI (reference sequence). V lost 9 bases and J 11 bases, leaving 19 bases between the germline ends. The CDR3 is made up of 12 amino acids. In nucleotides, the CDR3 is TGTGCCAGTCGGACGGGCGAGAGGTGGTACACCTTC. Encoded protein: CASRTGERWYTF.

The chain uses TRBV11-3 and TRBJ2-7; maybe TRBD2 (7 bases). Germline V gives CDR1 SGHNT, CDR2 YENEEA. V was clipped by 0 bases and J by 5 bases, with 11 bases between them. The CDR3 loop spans 14 amino acids. CDR3: CASSLERGADEQYF. As DNA, the CDR3 is TGTGCCAGCAGCTTAGAACGGGGGGCGGACGAGCAGTACTTC.

Only one count was recorded for this clone. The rearrangement joins TRBV6-5 to TRBJ2-5; 8 nucleotides align to TRBD2. The CDR3 has 13 amino acids. Trimming cost V 10 bases and J 2 bases; bases outside gene matches: 6. Germline values: CDR1 MNHEY, CDR2 SVGAGI. This chain's CDR3 is CATSSGGQETQYF. The DNA for the CDR3 is TGTGCCACCTCATCGGGGGGGCAAGAGACCCAGTACTTC.

The chain recombines TRBV5-1 with TRBJ2-7; 9 bases align to TRBD1. This CDR3 is built from 14 residues. Per germline, CDR1 SGHRS and CDR2 YFSETQ. Trimming at V came to 4 bases and at J to 5 bases, leaving 7 bases not matched to a gene. CDR3 nucleotides: TGCGCCAGCAGCGCGGGACAGGGTAACAACGAGCAGTACTTC. Protein: CASSAGQGNNEQYF.

The V and J genes are TRBV4-3 and TRBJ1-3; D is unclear. In germline, CDR1 is LGHNA, CDR2 YSLEER. The CDR3 length is 15 residues. Trimming stripped 5 bases from V and 6 bases from J, with 17 bases between. CDR3 region: CASSAQVNIENTIYF. The CDR3 DNA is TGCGCCAGCAGCGCCCAGGTTAATATAGAAAACACCATATATTTT.

CDR3 loop: CASSLMQGYGYTF. The CDR3 DNA reads TGTGCCAGCAGCTTAATGCAGGGCTATGGCTACACCTTC. J is TRBJ1-2 and V is TRBV7-2; perhaps TRBD1 as D (5 bases). In germline, CDR1 is SGHTA, CDR2 FQGNSA. V was pared by 2 bases and J by 4 bases, with 8 bases between. The CDR3 sequence is 13 residues long.

This chain connects TRBV1 to TRBJ2-7; the table names TRBD2, a call not compared with the DNA. TRBV1 is a listed pseudogene. The CDR3 contains 14 residues. The CDR3 DNA follows: TGCACCCTCTTTCCCGGGACTAGACAATACGAGCAGTACTTC. Translated: CTLFPGTRQYEQYF.

This chain uses TRBV25-1 with TRBJ1-2, with TRBD1 as a possible D gene (5 bases). V shed 6 bases and J shed 4 bases, with 18 bases lying between them. Germline assignment: CDR1 MGHDK and CDR2 SYGVNS. This CDR3 is built from 15 residues. This CDR3 is CASSPPAGEVYGYTF. The CDR3 nucleotides read TGTGCCAGCAGCCCACCGGCGGGGGAGGTCTATGGCTACACCTTC.

This clone is a singleton in its sample. The chain is built from TRBV7-3 and TRBJ2-1; a weak D match, TRBD1 (5 bases). CDR3 length: 13 residues. Germline V CDR1 and CDR2: SGHTA, FQGTGA. V was trimmed by 5 bases and J by 8 bases, leaving 13 bases between them. The CDR3 protein is CASSPQWGYEQFF. Written as DNA, the CDR3 is TGTGCCAGCAGCCCGCAATGGGGCTATGAGCAGTTCTTC.

The rearrangement links TRBV29-1 to TRBJ2-7; 9 bases map to TRBD1. With V trimmed by 7 bases and J by 2 bases, 3 bases remained unmatched. CDR1 SQVTM and CDR2 ANQGSEA come from the germline V gene. This CDR3 region has 12 residues. CDR3: CSGRTGAYEQYF. The CDR3 DNA is TGCAGCGGGCGGACAGGGGCCTACGAGCAGTACTTC.

This chain joins TRBV4-1 and TRBJ2-1, with TRBD2 matching over 7 bases. This CDR3 region has 16 residues. The V segment lost 0 bases and the J segment 6 bases; nucleotides outside the gene matches: 8. Germline-derived CDR1 and CDR2 are MGHRA and YSYEKL. CDR3 bases: TGCGCCAGCAGCCAAGATATAACGGGGGGATCCAATGAGCAGTTCTTC. It encodes CASSQDITGGSNEQFF.

The gene calls are TRBV9 and TRBJ2-5, with TRBD2 matching over 10 bases. The CDR3 length is 15 residues. Germline V lookup: CDR1 SGDLS, CDR2 YYNGEE. With V trimmed by 3 bases and J by 2 bases, 4 bases remained unmatched. CDR3 amino acids: CASSGSGGPQETQYF. For the CDR3, the DNA is TGTGCCAGCAGCGGTAGCGGGGGGCCACAAGAGACCCAGTACTTC.

This chain links TRBV6-5 with TRBJ2-1; 7 bases match TRBD1. This CDR3 is built from 14 residues. CDR1 is MNHEY, CDR2 SVGAGI, per germline. With V trimmed by 6 bases and J by 2 bases, 4 bases remained unmatched. The CDR3, as DNA: TGTGCCAGCAGGCCGGGACAGACCTACAATGAGCAGTTCTTC. It translates to CASRPGQTYNEQFF.

The genes are TRBV4-1 and TRBJ2-1, with D perhaps matching TRBD1 or TRBD2 (5 bases each). From germline, CDR1 is MGHRA and CDR2 YSYEKL. V lost 0 bases and J lost 8, with 14 bases in between. The CDR3 is 15 amino acids. CDR3 nucleotides: TGCGCCAGCAGCCAAGAACCCAGGGCCGGGGATGAGCAGTTCTTC. Encoded protein: CASSQEPRAGDEQFF.

This sequence joins TRBV29-1 and TRBJ2-7, with D perhaps matching TRBD2 (5 bases). Deletions cut 4 bases from V and 3 bases from J, with 10 bases between. This CDR3 is 12 amino acids long. The germline V gene encodes CDR1 SQVTM and CDR2 ANQGSEA. This CDR3 reads CSVGLGSYEQYF. The CDR3 nucleotides read TGCAGCGTTGGGTTGGGGAGCTACGAGCAGTACTTC.